This T cell receptor (beta chain) was profiled in a study of Ad26.COV2.S vaccination and SARS-CoV-2 variants (dated by TCRdb to the early 2020s). Background for the entire study: Donors in the vaccine arm were drawn from COV1001, a phase I-IIa trial of Ad26.COV2.S in healthy adults that was multicentre, randomized, double-blind and placebo-controlled. Ad26.COV2.S was given intramuscularly at 5x10^10 or 1x10^11 viral particles, as a single shot or as two shots 56 days apart. TCRbeta repertoire sequencing was used to assess the specificity and breadth of SARS-CoV-2-reactive T cell receptors after Ad26.COV2.S vaccination. A total of 32 samples were included in the TCR-sequenced set, comprising 19 Ad26.COV2.S vaccine recipients, 5 placebo recipients and 8 SARS-CoV-2 convalescent individuals. Participants in the trial were split at random into five groups of five each, receiving low-dose or high-dose Ad26.COV2.S once or twice, or else placebo on both occasions. Throughout the experiments and outcome assessment, investigators stayed blinded to trial group allocation.

This clone was observed once. Its antigen is still unknown. Base qualities are not provided; no much larger clone lies one nucleotide away. CDR3 length: 13 amino acids, cysteine to phenylalanine. Of all the DNA, just the CDR3 is kept, 39 bases in frame from base 1. The germline V gene specifies MGHDK as CDR1 and SYGVNS as CDR2. V is cut by 2 bases and J by 9 bases, and the space between the germline ends is 11 bases. This specimen's treatment or condition label, interpreted: some 20 received Ad26.COV2.S at low or high dose, single or two shots; about 5 received placebo; per-sample allocation not given. Repertoires of vaccine and placebo recipients were sequenced from samples collected on day 63 after the first injection. In Cohort 1b, about two dozen adults aged 18-55 years were enrolled at a single site in Boston, USA, between 29 July and 7 August 2020. As a vaccine, Ad26.COV2.S was a replication-incompetent adenovirus type 26 vector that expressed a prefusion-stabilized SARS-CoV-2 spike protein derived from the original Wuhan strain.

Results and caveats for the whole study, not just this receptor: According to the authors, total T cell responses may have been underestimated by the TCR breadth and depth analyses. Compared with placebo recipients, Ad26.COV2.S recipients showed higher spike-specific TCR breadth (P = 0.0014). After vaccination, substantial breadth of spike-specific CD8+ and CD4+ T cell responses was reported. The study lacked the statistical power to compare responses across vaccine doses or regimens. Comparable non-spike TCR breadth was observed between vaccine and placebo recipients, consistent with only spike being contained in the vaccine.

The immunoSEQ Assay was used to sequence TCRbeta CDR3 regions. After extraction, genomic DNA underwent amplification by bias-controlled multiplex PCR, followed by high-throughput sequencing. The study's own analysis went as follows. To quantify the absolute abundance of every unique TCRbeta CDR3 region, sequences were collapsed and filtered. T cell fraction was estimated by normalization of TCRbeta template counts to usable DNA, with usable DNA being measured through amplification of reference genes present in all nucleated cells. Repertoire TCRs were annotated as SARS-CoV-2-specific by exact matching of V gene, CDR3 amino acid sequence and J gene to a known reactive TCR set. The reference SARS-CoV-2 TCR set was obtained from MIRA and was filtered for enrichment in COVID-19-positive ImmuneCODE repertoires, whereby public or cross-reactive TCRs were removed. Drawing on the MIRA antigens, annotated TCRs were analysed further at the level of specific ORF or position within ORF. Breadth was defined as the number of annotated unique rearrangements divided by the total number of unique productive rearrangements, and depth was defined as the summed frequency of the annotated unique rearrangements. TCR breadth was compared between groups using two-sided Wilcoxon rank-sum tests. In its TCRdb copy, this immuneACCESS table keeps in-frame sequences only and misses some clones. Where compared with another copy, unresolved V genes explain less than half of these, and the others have no known cause. Clone size and the V and J calls come from that table; the DNA yielded D and trimming. The sample table contains approximately 300,000 clones; only one count was recorded for roughly 80% of them. Jointly, the top ten make up 2% to 2.5% of the sample.

The TCR was taken from a person between 18 and 65 years old who received the Ad26.COV2.S COVID-19 vaccine or a placebo. Sequencing was performed on peripheral blood, taken in a trial of Ad26.COV2.S vaccine versus placebo. The sequence is built from TRBV25-1 and TRBJ1-3; confidence is insufficient to name the D gene. Read as DNA, the sequence is TGTGCCAGCAGTGAAAATACAGTCAGCACCATATATTTT. It encodes CASSENTVSTIYF.